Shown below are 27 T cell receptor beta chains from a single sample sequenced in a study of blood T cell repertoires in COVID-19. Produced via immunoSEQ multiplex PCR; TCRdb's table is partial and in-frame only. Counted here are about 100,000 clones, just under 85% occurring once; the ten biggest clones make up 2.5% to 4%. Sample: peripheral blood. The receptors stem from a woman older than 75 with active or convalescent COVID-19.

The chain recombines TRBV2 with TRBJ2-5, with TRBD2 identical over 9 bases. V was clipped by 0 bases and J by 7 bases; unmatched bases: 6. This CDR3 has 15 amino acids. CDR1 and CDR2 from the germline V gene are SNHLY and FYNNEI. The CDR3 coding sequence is TGTGCCAGCAGTGAAGCATGGGGACTAGCCGGGACCCAGTACTTC. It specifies CASSEAWGLAGTQYF.

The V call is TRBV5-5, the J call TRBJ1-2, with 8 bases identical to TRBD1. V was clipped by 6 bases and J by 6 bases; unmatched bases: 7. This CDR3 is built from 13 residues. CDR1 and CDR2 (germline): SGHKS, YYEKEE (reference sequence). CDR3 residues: CASTRDRLNGYTF. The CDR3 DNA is TGTGCCAGCACCCGGGACAGGTTAAATGGCTACACCTTC.

The CDR3 nucleotides read TGTGCCTGGAGTAGGGAGAGCACTGAAGCTTTCTTT. The encoded protein is CAWSRESTEAFF. This sequence joins TRBV30 and TRBJ1-1, with unresolved D. V lost 2 bases to trimming and J lost 4 bases, with 8 bases between them. CDR1 is GTSNPN, CDR2 SVGIG, per germline (reference sequence). The CDR3 extends over 12 amino acids.

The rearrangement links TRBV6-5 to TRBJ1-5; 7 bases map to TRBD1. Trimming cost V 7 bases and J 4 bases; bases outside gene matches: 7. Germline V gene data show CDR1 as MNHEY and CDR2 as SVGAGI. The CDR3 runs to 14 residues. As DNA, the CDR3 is TGTGCCAGCACCCTGGACAGGACAAATCAGCCCCAGCATTTT. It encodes CASTLDRTNQPQHF.

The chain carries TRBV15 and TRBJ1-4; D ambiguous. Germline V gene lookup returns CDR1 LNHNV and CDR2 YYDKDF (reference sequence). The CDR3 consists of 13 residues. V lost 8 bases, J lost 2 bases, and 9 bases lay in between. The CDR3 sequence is CATGRGTNEKLFF. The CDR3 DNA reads TGTGCCACCGGGCGAGGGACTAATGAAAAACTGTTTTTT.

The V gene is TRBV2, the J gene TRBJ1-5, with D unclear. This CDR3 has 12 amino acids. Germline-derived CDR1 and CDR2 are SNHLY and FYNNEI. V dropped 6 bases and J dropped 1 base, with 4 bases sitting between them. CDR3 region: CASSPSNQPQHF. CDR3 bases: TGTGCCAGCAGCCCAAGCAATCAGCCCCAGCATTTT.

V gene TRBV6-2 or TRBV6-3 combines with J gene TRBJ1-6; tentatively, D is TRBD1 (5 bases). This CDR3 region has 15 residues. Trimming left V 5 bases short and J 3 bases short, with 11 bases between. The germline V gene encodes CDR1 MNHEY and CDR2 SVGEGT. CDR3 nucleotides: TGTGCCAGCAGTCGCGGACAAGTCTATAATTCACCCCTCCACTTT. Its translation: CASSRGQVYNSPLHF.

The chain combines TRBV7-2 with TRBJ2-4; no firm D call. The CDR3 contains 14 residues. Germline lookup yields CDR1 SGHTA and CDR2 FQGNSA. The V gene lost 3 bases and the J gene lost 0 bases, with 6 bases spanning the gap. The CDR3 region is CASSFLVAKNIQYF. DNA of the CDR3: TGTGCCAGCAGCTTCCTTGTAGCCAAAAACATTCAGTACTTC.

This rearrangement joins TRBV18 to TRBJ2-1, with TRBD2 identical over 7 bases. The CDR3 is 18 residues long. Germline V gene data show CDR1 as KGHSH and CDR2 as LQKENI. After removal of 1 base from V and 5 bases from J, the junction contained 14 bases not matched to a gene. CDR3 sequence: CASSPRPRGSSGNNEQFF. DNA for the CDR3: TGTGCCAGCTCACCACGTCCCCGGGGTTCTAGCGGAAACAATGAGCAGTTCTTC.

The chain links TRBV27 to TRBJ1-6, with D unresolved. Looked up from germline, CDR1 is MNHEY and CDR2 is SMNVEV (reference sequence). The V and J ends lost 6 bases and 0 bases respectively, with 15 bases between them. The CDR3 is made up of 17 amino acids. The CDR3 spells CASRPTATGSYNSPLHF. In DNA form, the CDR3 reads TGTGCCAGCAGACCGACCGCTACGGGCTCCTATAATTCACCCCTCCACTTT.

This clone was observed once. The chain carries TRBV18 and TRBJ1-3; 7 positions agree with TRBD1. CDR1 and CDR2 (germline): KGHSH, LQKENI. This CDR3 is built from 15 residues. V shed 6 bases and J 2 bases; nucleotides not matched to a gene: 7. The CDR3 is CASSLSTGTGNTIYF. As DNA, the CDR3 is TGTGCCAGCTCCCTCTCGACAGGGACTGGAAACACCATATATTTT.

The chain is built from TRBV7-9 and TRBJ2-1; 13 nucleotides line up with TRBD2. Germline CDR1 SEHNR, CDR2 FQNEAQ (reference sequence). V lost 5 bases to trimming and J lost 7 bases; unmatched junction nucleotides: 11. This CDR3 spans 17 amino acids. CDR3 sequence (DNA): TGTGCCAGCAGCGAACTAGCGGGGGGGCCATCCCGAAATGAGCAGTTCTTC. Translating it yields CASSELAGGPSRNEQFF.

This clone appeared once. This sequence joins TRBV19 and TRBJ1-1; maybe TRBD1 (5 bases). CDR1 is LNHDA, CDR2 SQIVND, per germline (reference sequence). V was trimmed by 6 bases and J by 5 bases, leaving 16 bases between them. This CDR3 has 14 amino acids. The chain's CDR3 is CASSSSLAGTEAFF. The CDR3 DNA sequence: TGTGCCAGTAGCTCCAGCCTGGCAGGGACTGAAGCTTTCTTT.

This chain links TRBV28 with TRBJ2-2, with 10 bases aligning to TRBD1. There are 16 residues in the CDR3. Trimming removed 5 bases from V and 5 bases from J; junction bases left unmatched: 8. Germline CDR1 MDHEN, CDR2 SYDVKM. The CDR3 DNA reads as TGTGCCAGCAGTCTTCCTCGGACAGGGGGTACCGGGGAGCTGTTTTTT. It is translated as CASSLPRTGGTGELFF. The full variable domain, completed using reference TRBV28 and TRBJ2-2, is DVKVTQSSRYLVKRTGEKVFLECVQDMDHENMFWYRQDPGLGLRLIYFSYDVKMKEKGDIPEGYSVSREKKERFSLILESASTNQTSMYLCASSLPRTGGTGELFFGEGSRLTVL.

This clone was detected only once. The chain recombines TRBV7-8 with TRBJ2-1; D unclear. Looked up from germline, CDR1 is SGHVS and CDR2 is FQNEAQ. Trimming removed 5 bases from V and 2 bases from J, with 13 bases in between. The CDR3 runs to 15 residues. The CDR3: CASSPLERTYNEQFF. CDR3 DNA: TGTGCCAGCAGCCCCCTGGAGAGGACCTACAATGAGCAGTTCTTC.

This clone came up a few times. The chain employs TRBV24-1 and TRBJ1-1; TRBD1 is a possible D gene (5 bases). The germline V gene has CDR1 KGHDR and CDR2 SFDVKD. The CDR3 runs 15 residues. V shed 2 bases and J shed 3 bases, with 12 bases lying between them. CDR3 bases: TGTGCCACCAGTGATTCTGGGGGGGGGTACACTGAAGCTTTCTTT. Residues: CATSDSGGGYTEAFF.

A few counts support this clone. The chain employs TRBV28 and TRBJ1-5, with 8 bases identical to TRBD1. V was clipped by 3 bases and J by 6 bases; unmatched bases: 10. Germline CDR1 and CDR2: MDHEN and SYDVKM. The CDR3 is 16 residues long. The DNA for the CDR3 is TGTGCCAGCAGTTTGAGGTGGCAGGGGGCTCGTCAGCCCCAGCATTTT. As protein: CASSLRWQGARQPQHF.

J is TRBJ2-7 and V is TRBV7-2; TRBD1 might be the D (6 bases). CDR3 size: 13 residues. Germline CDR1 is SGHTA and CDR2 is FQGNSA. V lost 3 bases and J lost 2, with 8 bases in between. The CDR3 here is CASSLGAPYEQYF. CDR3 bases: TGTGCCAGCAGCTTGGGGGCCCCCTACGAGCAGTACTTC.

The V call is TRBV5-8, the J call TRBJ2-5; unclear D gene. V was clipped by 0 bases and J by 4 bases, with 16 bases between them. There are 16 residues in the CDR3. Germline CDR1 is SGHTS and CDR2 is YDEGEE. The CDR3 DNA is TGTGCCAGCAGCTTGGGTTTGACATCCTCACCAGAGACCCAGTACTTC. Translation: CASSLGLTSSPETQYF.

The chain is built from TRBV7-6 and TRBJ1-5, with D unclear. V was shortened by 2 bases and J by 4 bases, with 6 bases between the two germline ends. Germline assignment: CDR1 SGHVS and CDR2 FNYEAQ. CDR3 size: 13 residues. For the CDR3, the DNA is TGTGCCAGCAGCTTATCGGGGAATCAGCCCCAGCATTTT. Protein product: CASSLSGNQPQHF.

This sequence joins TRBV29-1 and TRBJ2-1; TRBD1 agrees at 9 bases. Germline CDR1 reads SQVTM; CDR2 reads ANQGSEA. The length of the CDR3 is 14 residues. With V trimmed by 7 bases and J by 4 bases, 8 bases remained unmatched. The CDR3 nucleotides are TGCAGCGCTGACGGGACAGGGTTATACAATGAGCAGTTCTTC. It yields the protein CSADGTGLYNEQFF.

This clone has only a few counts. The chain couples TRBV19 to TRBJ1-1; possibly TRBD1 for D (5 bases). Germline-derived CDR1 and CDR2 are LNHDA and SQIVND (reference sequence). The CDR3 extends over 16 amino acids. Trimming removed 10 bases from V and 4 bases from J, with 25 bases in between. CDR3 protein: CATTAYAGIVGTEAFF. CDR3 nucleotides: TGTGCCACCACCGCATACGCAGGGATAGTTGGCACTGAAGCTTTCTTT.

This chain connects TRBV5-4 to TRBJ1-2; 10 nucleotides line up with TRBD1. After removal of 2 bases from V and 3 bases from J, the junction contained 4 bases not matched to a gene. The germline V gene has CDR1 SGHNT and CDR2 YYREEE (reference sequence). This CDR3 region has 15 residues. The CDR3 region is CASSLGGTGDYGYTF. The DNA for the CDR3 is TGTGCCAGCAGCTTAGGTGGGACAGGGGACTATGGCTACACCTTC.

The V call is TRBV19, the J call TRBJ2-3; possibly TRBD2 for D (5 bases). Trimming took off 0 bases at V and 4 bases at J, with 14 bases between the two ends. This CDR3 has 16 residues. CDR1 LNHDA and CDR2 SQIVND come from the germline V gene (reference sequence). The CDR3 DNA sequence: TGTGCCAGTAGTATAGACAGGACTGGAGGCGCAGATACGCAGTATTTT. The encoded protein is CASSIDRTGGADTQYF. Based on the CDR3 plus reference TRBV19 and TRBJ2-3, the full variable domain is DGGITQSPKYLFRKEGQNVTLSCEQNLNHDAMYWYRQDPGQGLRLIYYSQIVNDFQKGDIAEGYSVSREKKESFPLTVTSAQKNPTAFYLCASSIDRTGGADTQYFGPGTRLTVL.

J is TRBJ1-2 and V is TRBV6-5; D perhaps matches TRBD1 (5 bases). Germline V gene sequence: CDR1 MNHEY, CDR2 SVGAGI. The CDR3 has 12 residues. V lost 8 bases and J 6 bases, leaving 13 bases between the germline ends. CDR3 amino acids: CASRPMGHGYTF. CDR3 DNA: TGTGCCAGCCGGCCAATGGGGCATGGCTACACCTTC.

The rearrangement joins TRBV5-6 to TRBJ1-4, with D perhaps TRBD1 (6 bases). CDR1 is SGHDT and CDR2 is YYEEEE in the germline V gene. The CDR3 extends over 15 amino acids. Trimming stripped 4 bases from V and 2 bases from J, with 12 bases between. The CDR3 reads CASSRTGYTNEKLFF. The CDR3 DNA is TGTGCCAGCAGCCGTACAGGGTACACTAATGAAAAACTGTTTTTT.

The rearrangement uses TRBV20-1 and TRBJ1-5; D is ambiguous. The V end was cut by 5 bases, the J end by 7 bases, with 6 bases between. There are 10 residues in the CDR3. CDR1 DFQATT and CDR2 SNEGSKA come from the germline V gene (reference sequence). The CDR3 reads CSAGGQPQHF. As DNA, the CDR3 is TGCAGTGCTGGCGGCCAGCCCCAGCATTTT.